This T cell receptor beta chain was recovered during a study of shared clonotypes between healthy human individuals. Study outcomes and limitations: Of the naive CD4 clonotypes, around 5.2% were shared across several donors. Blood alone was sampled, and tissue repertoires likely differ. An anticipated effect of sequencing depth on clonotype sharing among donors was recognized. A limitation of the genetic and exposure-history diversity represented arose from few donors.

The length of the CDR3 is 15 residues. The ends were cut back, 3 bases at V and 6 bases at J, with 15 bases in the middle. Germline CDR1 is SGDLS and CDR2 is YYNGEE. In regard to this clone: Its target is not known.

Sequencing used immunoSEQ multiplex PCR; TCRdb keeps in-frame clones, though not all of them. This table has 550,000 to 750,000 clones, about 91% appearing once. CD45RO negativity and positive selection for CCR7 defined naive CD8 cells, a population that excluded terminally differentiated effector memory CD45RA+ cells. This chain links TRBV9 with TRBJ2-2; D is tentatively TRBD1 or TRBD2 (5 bases each). Input material: naive CD8+ T cells sorted from blood. The TCR was taken from a young man in good health. The CDR3: CASSGGPAVPGELFF. CDR3 nucleotide sequence: TGTGCCAGCAGCGGGGGACCCGCCGTCCCCGGGGAGCTGTTTTTT.